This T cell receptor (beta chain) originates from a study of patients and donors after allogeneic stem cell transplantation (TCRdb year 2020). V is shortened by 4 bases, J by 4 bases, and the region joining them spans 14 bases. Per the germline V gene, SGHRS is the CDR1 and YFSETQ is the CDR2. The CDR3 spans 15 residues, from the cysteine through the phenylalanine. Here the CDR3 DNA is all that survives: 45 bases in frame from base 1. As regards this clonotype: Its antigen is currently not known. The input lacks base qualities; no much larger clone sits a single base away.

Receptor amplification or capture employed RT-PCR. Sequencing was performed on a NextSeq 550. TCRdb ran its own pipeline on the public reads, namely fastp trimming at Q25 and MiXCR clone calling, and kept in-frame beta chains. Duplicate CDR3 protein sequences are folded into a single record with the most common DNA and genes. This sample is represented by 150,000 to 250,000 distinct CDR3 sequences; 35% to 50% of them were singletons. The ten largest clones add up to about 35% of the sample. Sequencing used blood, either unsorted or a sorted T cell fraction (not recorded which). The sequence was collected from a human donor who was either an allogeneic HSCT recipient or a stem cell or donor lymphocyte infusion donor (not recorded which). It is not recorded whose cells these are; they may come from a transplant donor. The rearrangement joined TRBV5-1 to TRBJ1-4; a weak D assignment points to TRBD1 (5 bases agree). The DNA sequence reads TGCGCCAGCAGCAAACTCAGGGCAGATAATGAAAAACTGTTTTTT. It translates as CASSKLRADNEKLFF.